The 11 T cell receptor beta chains presented below share a single source sample, sequenced in a study of identical twins. TCRdb fed the 5' RACE reads into MiXCR, producing one record per CDR3 protein. The sample comprises 200,000 or so distinct CDR3 sequences, around 6.9% of which are singletons, and 1.9% rests with the top ten. This sample was also put to use in a study of yellow fever vaccine responses in identical twins.

The material sequenced was memory (CD45RO+) T cells sorted from blood. The receptors shown here come from a woman between 18 and 29 years old in good health.

This clonotype was observed a few times. The rearrangement joins TRBV15 to TRBJ2-3, with D perhaps given as TRBD1 or TRBD2 (5 bases each). The CDR3 totals 15 residues. Trimming took 3 bases from V and 4 from J, leaving 14 bases between them. CDR1 and CDR2 from the germline V gene are LNHNV and YYDKDF (reference sequence). The CDR3 coding sequence is TGTGCCACCAGCAGGGGGACGGGTCCTTCAGATACGCAGTATTTT. Translated: CATSRGTGPSDTQYF.

This clonotype has at least ten counts. V is TRBV25-1 and J is TRBJ1-2; 8 nucleotides line up with TRBD1. The V and J ends lost 5 bases and 3 bases, in that order; junction bases with no gene match: 5. Germline V gives CDR1 MGHDK, CDR2 SYGVNS. This CDR3 comprises 14 residues. The CDR3 sequence is CASSKQGAHYGYTF. The DNA of the CDR3 is TGTGCCAGCAGTAAGCAGGGGGCCCACTATGGCTACACCTTC.

This clonotype has just a few counts. The rearrangement uses TRBV28 and TRBJ2-7; D possibly corresponds to TRBD2 (5 bases). Germline V gene data show CDR1 as MDHEN and CDR2 as SYDVKM. The CDR3 is 16 residues long. Trimming took 1 base from V and 4 from J, leaving 17 bases between them. The CDR3, as DNA: TGTGCCAGCAGTTTATTCGTCCTAGGGAGTGTGTACGAGCAGTACTTC. Translation gives CASSLFVLGSVYEQYF.

CDR3 coding DNA: TGCAGTGCTGACGTGGACAGGGGGCATTACGAGCAGTACTTC. This gives the protein CSADVDRGHYEQYF. The chain joins TRBV20-1 to TRBJ2-7; 11 bases match TRBD1. CDR3 length equals 14 residues. V shed 5 bases, J shed 4 bases, and the junction held 7 bases outside the gene matches. Germline V CDR1 and CDR2: DFQATT, SNEGSKA (reference sequence).

This clonotype was observed a handful of times. The genes are TRBV24-1 and TRBJ1-2; D gene unclear. Germline assignment: CDR1 KGHDR and CDR2 SFDVKD. The CDR3 has 15 residues. Trimming shortened V by 0 bases and J by 4 bases, and 11 bases separated the two germline ends. The CDR3 nucleotides are TGTGCCACCAGTGATTTGCAAGGTGGATCCTATGGCTACACCTTC. Residues: CATSDLQGGSYGYTF.

The chain combines TRBV20-1 with TRBJ2-1; 11 nucleotides match TRBD1. The V and J ends lost 0 bases and 7 bases, in that order; junction bases with no gene match: 5. Germline assignment: CDR1 DFQATT and CDR2 SNEGSKA (reference sequence). CDR3 length equals 15 residues. CDR3 DNA sequence: TGCAGTGCTAGAGATTTTGGACAGGGGGCGAATGAGCAGTTCTTC. Residues: CSARDFGQGANEQFF.

The V call is TRBV29-1, the J call TRBJ2-3; no clear D. Trimming stripped 5 bases from V and 0 bases from J, with 9 bases between. Germline CDR1 is SQVTM and CDR2 is ANQGSEA. The CDR3 loop spans 13 amino acids. The CDR3 bases are TGCAGCGTTTACACCCTTAGCACAGATACGCAGTATTTT. It yields the protein CSVYTLSTDTQYF.

This clonotype came up a few times. This chain uses TRBV15 with TRBJ2-2; D is unresolved. The V gene lost 1 base and the J gene lost 5 bases, with 11 bases spanning the gap. There are 15 residues in the CDR3. The germline V gene encodes CDR1 LNHNV and CDR2 YYDKDF (reference sequence). The CDR3 bases are TGTGCCACCAGCAGAGGTGAAGGCGAAACCGGGGAGCTGTTTTTT. Protein product: CATSRGEGETGELFF.

This clonotype turned up a few times. The gene calls are TRBV4-2 and TRBJ2-7; D not certain. V dropped 1 base and J dropped 0 bases, with 7 bases sitting between them. CDR1 and CDR2 from the germline V gene are LGHNA and YNFKEQ. The CDR3 extends over 14 amino acids. CDR3 amino acids: CASSQVALSYEQYF. CDR3 nucleotide sequence: TGTGCCAGCAGCCAAGTTGCTCTCTCCTACGAGCAGTACTTC.

This chain uses TRBV15 with TRBJ2-7, with D perhaps matching TRBD2 (6 bases). Trimming removed 0 bases from V and 7 bases from J, with 16 bases in between. Germline CDR1 and CDR2: LNHNV and YYDKDF (reference sequence). The CDR3 extends over 15 amino acids. The CDR3, as DNA: TGTGCCACCAGCAGAGATCGACTAGGAGGGCTGGAGCAGTACTTC. Its protein is CATSRDRLGGLEQYF.

This clonotype was counted many times. The rearrangement uses TRBV4-3 and TRBJ1-4; 9 bases agree with TRBD1. The CDR3 extends over 17 amino acids. Germline V gene data show CDR1 as LGHNA and CDR2 as YSLEER. After removal of 1 base from V and 4 bases from J, the junction contained 7 bases not matched to a gene. CDR3 in DNA: TGCGCCAGCAGCCAAGTTTTCGGGACAGGGAGTAATGAAAAACTGTTTTTT. It yields the protein CASSQVFGTGSNEKLFF.